These 23 T cell receptor beta chains came from one sample sequenced in a study of graft-versus-host responses after intestinal transplantation. The data were produced by immunoSEQ multiplex PCR, yet TCRdb's version contains in-frame clones alone and is incomplete. The sample has 80,000 to 100,000 clones; 91% are singletons. The antigens these receptors bind are not known. The sample consisted of unstimulated CD4+ T cells sorted from spleen or lymph node cells, taken before transplant. The origin of the receptors is a human donor who was the organ donor for an intestinal transplant.

This chain links TRBV10-3 with TRBJ2-5; 7 positions match TRBD1. Per the germline V gene, CDR1 is ENHRY and CDR2 is SYGVKD. CDR3 length equals 15 residues. V dropped 2 bases and J dropped 5; count of bases not matched to a gene: 8. The CDR3 is CAISENRGGKETQYF. The CDR3 nucleotides are TGTGCCATCAGTGAGAACAGGGGTGGAAAGGAGACCCAGTACTTC.

This chain joins TRBV7-3 and TRBJ2-3, with D uncertain. Looked up from germline, CDR1 is SGHTA and CDR2 is FQGTGA. V shed 5 bases and J shed 7 bases, with 13 bases lying between them. The CDR3 spans 13 residues. CDR3 in amino acids: CASSTSMEYTQYF. In nucleotides, the CDR3 is TGTGCCAGCAGCACCAGCATGGAGTATACGCAGTATTTT.

The chain employs TRBV21-1 and TRBJ2-7; the tabulated D call, TRBD2, remains unverified against the DNA. TRBV21-1 is described as a pseudogene. This CDR3 has 20 amino acids. The CDR3 sequence: CASSKIKTWVEGCPSYEQYF. CDR3 nucleotide sequence: TGTGCCAGCAGCAAAATCAAGACGTGGGTGGAGGGGTGCCCCTCCTACGAGCAGTACTTC.

A single count supports this clone. The J gene is TRBJ2-1, the V gene TRBV4-1; the match to TRBD2 covers 10 bases. The CDR3 runs 16 residues. The germline V gene encodes CDR1 MGHRA and CDR2 YSYEKL. Germline trimming cut 0 bases from V and 6 bases from J; bases unmatched to any gene: 5. Here the CDR3 DNA reads TGCGCCAGCAGCCAAGAAGCGGGGGGGCACGCCAATGAGCAGTTCTTC. Residues: CASSQEAGGHANEQFF.

V gene TRBV11-2 combines with J gene TRBJ2-5; 8 bases align to TRBD1. The last part of the DNA fits TRBJ2-7 better; the J call may be wrong. The CDR3 is 17 residues long. CDR1 and CDR2 from the germline V gene are SGHAT and FQNNGV. CDR3 sequence: CASSLNHGPGGGYEQYF. For the CDR3, the DNA is TGTGCCAGCAGCTTAAACCACGGACCAGGGGGCGGCTACGAGCAGTACTTC.

The V and J genes are TRBV25-1 and TRBJ1-2; D is possibly TRBD1 (6 bases). The CDR3 covers 14 residues. Trimming removed 3 bases from V and 8 bases from J, with 16 bases in between. Looked up from germline, CDR1 is MGHDK and CDR2 is SYGVNS. The chain's CDR3 is CASSDFTGSGGYTF. As DNA, the CDR3 is TGTGCCAGCAGTGATTTTACAGGGTCAGGGGGCTACACCTTC.

The gene calls are TRBV30 and TRBJ2-7, with D maybe TRBD1 (6 bases). Between the trimmed V and J ends, which lost 3 bases and 2 bases, there was a span of 8 bases. Germline CDR1 reads GTSNPN; CDR2 reads SVGIG (reference sequence). The CDR3 covers 12 residues. CDR3 DNA sequence: TGTGCCTGGAGACAGGGACCCTACGAGCAGTACTTC. This gives the protein CAWRQGPYEQYF. Drawing the rest from reference TRBV30 and TRBJ2-7, the complete variable domain is SQTIHQWPATLVQPVGSPLSLECTVEGTSNPNLYWYRQAAGRGLQLLFYSVGIGQISSEVPQNLSASRPQDRQFILSSKKLLLSDSGFYLCAWRQGPYEQYFGPGTRLTVT.

V is TRBV7-6 and J is TRBJ2-2; the match to TRBD2 covers 12 bases. The CDR3 has 18 residues. V lost 3 bases to trimming and J lost 0 bases; unmatched junction nucleotides: 5. Germline CDR1 SGHVS, CDR2 FNYEAQ. Written as DNA, the CDR3 is TGTGCCAGCAGCTTTACGACTAGCGGGGGTTCGAACACCGGGGAGCTGTTTTTT. It is translated as CASSFTTSGGSNTGELFF.

The CDR3 loop reads CASNSLYGYTF. The CDR3, as DNA: TGTGCCAGCAACAGCCTCTATGGCTACACCTTC. This chain connects TRBV7-2 to TRBJ1-2; no definite D call. Trimming stripped 7 bases from V and 4 bases from J, with 7 bases between. Per germline, CDR1 SGHTA and CDR2 FQGNSA. The CDR3 loop spans 11 amino acids.

The rearrangement links TRBV4-3 to TRBJ2-6, with a weak D call TRBD2 (5 bases). The V gene lost 0 bases and the J gene lost 4 bases, with 13 bases spanning the gap. Germline V gene lookup returns CDR1 LGHNA and CDR2 YSLEER. This CDR3 has 17 residues. For the CDR3, the DNA is TGCGCCAGCAGCCAAGATTGGCGGGTTTCAGGGGCCAACGTCCTGACTTTC. Residues: CASSQDWRVSGANVLTF.

This clone has only one observation. This chain uses TRBV4-3 with TRBJ1-1, with D maybe TRBD1 (6 bases). This CDR3 spans 15 amino acids. Trimming removed 3 bases at V and 6 bases at J, with 17 bases between. Germline V lookup: CDR1 LGHNA, CDR2 YSLEER. The CDR3 protein is CASSQDDRPSAEAFF. The CDR3 DNA reads TGCGCCAGCAGCCAGGATGACAGGCCGAGCGCTGAAGCTTTCTTT.

The CDR3 DNA reads as TGTGCCAGCTCACCACGGGTAGCTCGGGACGAGCAGTACTTC. Its translation is CASSPRVARDEQYF. J is TRBJ2-7 and V is TRBV18; D unresolved. Germline V lookup: CDR1 KGHSH, CDR2 LQKENI. The V end lost 1 base, the J end lost 5 bases, and 12 bases lay between the germline ends. The CDR3 spans 14 residues. The complete variable domain, with remaining parts taken from reference TRBV18 and TRBJ2-7, reads NAGVMQNPRHLVRRRGQEARLRCSPMKGHSHVYWYRQLPEEGLKFMVYLQKENIIDESGMPKERFSAEFPKEGPSILRIQQVVRGDSAAYFCASSPRVARDEQYFGPGTRLTVT.

The rearrangement uses TRBV7-9 and TRBJ1-2, with 10 bases matching TRBD1. Per the germline V gene, CDR1 is SEHNR and CDR2 is FQNEAQ (reference sequence). Unmatched junction bases numbered 12, after V lost 5 bases and J lost 6 bases. This CDR3 region has 16 residues. The DNA of the CDR3 is TGTGCCAGCAGCCAACGGGACAGGGGTATAAGGGATGGCTACACCTTC. It is translated as CASSQRDRGIRDGYTF. Supplemented by reference TRBV7-9 and TRBJ1-2, the full variable domain reads DTGVSQNPRHKITKRGQNVTFRCDPISEHNRLYWYRQTLGQGPEFLTYFQNEAQLEKSRLLSDRFSAERPKGSFSTLEIQRTEQGDSAMYLCASSQRDRGIRDGYTFGSGTRLTVV.

The chain joins TRBV18 to TRBJ1-1; D gene uncertain. Germline V lookup: CDR1 KGHSH, CDR2 LQKENI. The length of the CDR3 is 16 residues. V lost 7 bases, J lost 0 bases, and 18 bases lay in between. The CDR3 sequence: CASYSTGGPLNTEAFF. CDR3 nucleotide sequence: TGTGCCAGCTATTCAACTGGAGGACCCTTGAACACTGAAGCTTTCTTT.

This chain uses TRBV4-1 with TRBJ2-3; tentatively, D is TRBD2 (6 bases). Deletions cut 2 bases from V and 3 bases from J, with 21 bases between. The CDR3 spans 18 residues. CDR1 is MGHRA and CDR2 is YSYEKL in the germline V gene. CDR3 region: CASSQSEPMGGRTDTQYF. CDR3 in DNA: TGCGCCAGCAGCCAAAGCGAGCCCATGGGGGGAAGGACAGATACGCAGTATTTT.

The chain couples TRBV18 to TRBJ2-3; D unclear. V lost 0 bases and J lost 3, with 7 bases in between. The CDR3 runs 14 residues. CDR1 is KGHSH and CDR2 is LQKENI in the germline V gene. CDR3 sequence (DNA): TGTGCCAGCTCACCACCGATAGCAACAGATACGCAGTATTTT. Amino acids: CASSPPIATDTQYF.

The CDR3 here is CSVVPGGYEQYF. CDR3 DNA: TGCAGCGTTGTTCCAGGGGGCTACGAGCAGTACTTC. The chain has TRBV29-1 and TRBJ2-7, with 7 bases aligning to TRBD1. The V gene's germline CDR1 is SQVTM and CDR2 ANQGSEA. This CDR3 contains 12 residues. Germline trimming cut 4 bases from V and 3 bases from J; bases unmatched to any gene: 3.

The chain links TRBV10-3 to TRBJ1-2; 7 bases are a match to TRBD1. V shed 4 bases and J 6 bases; nucleotides not matched to a gene: 2. Germline V CDR1 and CDR2: ENHRY, SYGVKD. The CDR3 runs 12 residues. CDR3 loop: CAISAGGHGYTF. The CDR3 coding sequence is TGTGCCATCAGTGCAGGGGGACATGGCTACACCTTC.

The rearrangement joins TRBV4-1 to TRBJ1-2; tentative D call: TRBD1 (6 bases). CDR1 is MGHRA and CDR2 is YSYEKL in the germline V gene. With 2 bases removed from V and 6 bases from J, the gap between germline ends came to 13 bases. CDR3 length: 14 residues. This CDR3 reads CASSQTGWGNGYTF. The CDR3 nucleotides read TGCGCCAGCAGCCAAACAGGGTGGGGGAATGGCTACACCTTC.

This rearrangement joins TRBV10-1 to TRBJ2-2, with 9 nucleotides matching TRBD1. With V trimmed by 6 bases and J by 5 bases, 4 bases remained unmatched. Germline values: CDR1 WNHNN, CDR2 SYGVQD (reference sequence). This CDR3 contains 14 residues. In nucleotides, the CDR3 is TGCGCCAGCAGGGGGACAGGGATAACCGGGGAGCTGTTTTTT. Protein sequence: CASRGTGITGELFF.

The rearrangement uses TRBV18 and TRBJ1-5; D is uncertain. This CDR3 comprises 15 residues. Germline V gene sequence: CDR1 KGHSH, CDR2 LQKENI. V was shortened by 2 bases and J by 4 bases, with 12 bases between the two germline ends. The CDR3 here is CASSPIGLTNQPQHF. CDR3 bases: TGTGCCAGCTCACCAATCGGACTGACTAATCAGCCCCAGCATTTT.

This clone has only one observation. J is TRBJ2-3 and V is TRBV5-4; a weak D match, TRBD1 (5 bases). Per the germline V gene, CDR1 is SGHNT and CDR2 is YYREEE (reference sequence). CDR3 length: 16 residues. V lost 4 bases to trimming and J lost 6 bases, with 21 bases between them. This CDR3 reads CASSRRNRGATDTQYF. CDR3 sequence (DNA): TGTGCCAGCAGCCGCCGAAATAGGGGTGCTACGGATACGCAGTATTTT.

In this sample, this clone turned up once. The chain employs TRBV4-1 and TRBJ1-6; unclear D gene. In germline, CDR1 is MGHRA, CDR2 YSYEKL. The length of the CDR3 is 15 residues. Trimming stripped 1 base from V and 5 bases from J, with 9 bases between. Here the CDR3 DNA reads TGCGCCAGCAGCCAAGGGCCTCGGGATAATTCACCCCTCCACTTT. Encoded protein: CASSQGPRDNSPLHF.